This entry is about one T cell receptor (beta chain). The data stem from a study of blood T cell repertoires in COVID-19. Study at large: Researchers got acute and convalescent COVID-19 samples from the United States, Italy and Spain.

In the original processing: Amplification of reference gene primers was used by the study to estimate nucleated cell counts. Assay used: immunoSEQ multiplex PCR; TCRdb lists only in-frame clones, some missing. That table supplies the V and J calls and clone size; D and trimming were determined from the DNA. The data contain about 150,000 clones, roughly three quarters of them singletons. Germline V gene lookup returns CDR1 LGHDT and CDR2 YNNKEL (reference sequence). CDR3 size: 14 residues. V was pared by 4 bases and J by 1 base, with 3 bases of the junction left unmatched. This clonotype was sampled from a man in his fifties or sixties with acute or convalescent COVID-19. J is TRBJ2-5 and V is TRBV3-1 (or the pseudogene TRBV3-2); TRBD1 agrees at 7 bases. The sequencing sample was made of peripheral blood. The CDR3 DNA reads TGTGCCAGCAGCCCCTGGGACAGCCAAGAGACCCAGTACTTC. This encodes CASSPWDSQETQYF.